The clone carrying this TCR beta chain was observed a few times. Its antigen is as yet unknown. MiXCR was run by TCRdb on the 5' RACE reads, yielding one entry per CDR3 protein. The table has about 340,000 distinct CDR3 sequences, approximately 4.2% seen once. The data are from a study of T cells after yellow fever vaccination. Study-level findings and limits: CD4 and CD8 compartments shared a small share of clonotypes, likely from convergent recombination.

With V trimmed by 2 bases and J by 10 bases, 6 bases remained unmatched. This CDR3 is built from 13 residues. Looked up from germline, CDR1 is MNHNY and CDR2 is SVGAGI (reference sequence). The chain couples TRBV6-6 to TRBJ2-3, with 7 bases aligning to TRBD2. Here the sequenced sample was PBMCs, taken 5 days after the yellow fever booster vaccination. The sequence was collected from a man aged 18 to 29 who received the YFV17D yellow fever vaccine. This CDR3 is CASSYPREGAQYF. The CDR3 DNA reads TGTGCCAGCAGTTACCCCAGGGAGGGTGCGCAGTATTTT.